The source of this TCR beta chain is a study of molecular identifiers for immune sequencing clone quantification. For this clonotype: What it recognizes is unknown. It may be a read error: a sequence one base away is much more abundant.

Libraries of naive CD8 T cells were made from approximately 20,000 to 1,000,000 sorted cells. They used 10%, 30% or 50% RNA. Sorting isolated naive CD8 T cells as CD8+CD4-CCR7+CD45RA+ events. Preparation methods for the bulk TCR libraries were those previously described, with listed TCR primers. TCRdb passed the PCR reads through MiXCR, listing each CDR3 protein once. The sample holds roughly 320,000 distinct CDR3 sequences, 24% seen once. V was clipped by 2 bases and J by 8 bases, with 12 bases between them. The CDR3 totals 13 residues. The V gene's germline CDR1 is SGHTA and CDR2 FQGNSA. Study-wide results and caveats: Jurkat TCR RNA spiked in from one cell could reportedly be detected among about a million naive cells.

Sequenced input: naive CD8+ T cells from blood, with Jurkat cell RNA spiked in. Specified subset: FACS-sorted CD8+CD4-CCR7+CD45RA+ naive T cells. This TCR was recovered from a human donor in good health. Some libraries in this study had Jurkat cell RNA spiked in. This chain uses TRBV7-2 with TRBJ1-1; D is possibly TRBD1 (5 bases). The CDR3 is CASSLSADREAFF. In nucleotides, the CDR3 is TGTGCCAGCAGCTTAAGTGCCGACAGAGAAGCTTTCTTT.